Listed below are T cell receptor beta chains from one sample, sequenced in a study of response to subunit inactivated influenza vaccine. MiXCR, applied by TCRdb to the RT-PCR reads, yields one record per CDR3 protein. Of around 540,000 distinct CDR3 sequences in the sample, about 12% were seen once. Here the sequenced sample was PBMCs from blood, taken on the day of vaccination. Source of these receptors: a man between 45 and 60 years old who received an inactivated influenza vaccine. The CDR3 runs from the conserved cysteine through the conserved F or W. A D gene is named only where the DNA matches it firmly. Clone sizes are given selectively: once, few, many, or a class where the clone is expanded.

j_call d_call clone_size v_call cdr3_nt cdr3_aa
TRBJ2-7 NA few TRBV5-1 TGCGCCAGCAGCTTGGTACTAGACTCCTACGAGCAGTACTTC CASSLVLDSYEQYF
TRBJ2-3 NA NA TRBV29-1 TGCAGCTACGACCTTAGCGGAAACACAGATACGCAGTATTTT CSYDLSGNTDTQYF
TRBJ2-3 NA NA TRBV15 TGTGCCACCAGCAGAGACTCCGGGGGAACAGATACGCAGTATTTT CATSRDSGGTDTQYF
TRBJ1-2 NA many TRBV4-1 TGCGCCAGCAGCCAAGTCCCCACTGTAACCAACTATGGCTACACCTTC CASSQVPTVTNYGYTF
TRBJ2-5 NA few TRBV10-3 TGTGCCATCAATTCGGGAGAGACCCAGTACTTC CAINSGETQYF
TRBJ2-7 NA NA TRBV5-1 TGCGCCAGCAGCTTCCTGGACACTTCTACCTCCTACGAGCAGTACTTC CASSFLDTSTSYEQYF
TRBJ2-1 TRBD2 few TRBV11-2 TGTGCCAGCAGCCCGACTAGCGGGAGGTTCCATGAGCAGTTCTTC CASSPTSGRFHEQFF
TRBJ2-2 TRBD2 NA TRBV7-7 TGTGCTAGCAGCTTAACTAGCGGGAACACCGGGGAGCTGTTTTTT CASSLTSGNTGELFF
TRBJ1-2 NA few TRBV5-1 TGCGCCAGCAGCCCCCTGGAGGCAGGGCTCTATGGCTACACCTTC CASSPLEAGLYGYTF
TRBJ1-4 NA NA TRBV15 TGTGCCACCAGCAGAGATCATTTTACTTGGGGGACTAATGAAAAACTGTTTTTT CATSRDHFTWGTNEKLFF
TRBJ2-1 TRBD2 NA TRBV15 TGTGCCACCAGAATTAGCGGGGGGTCCAATGAGCAGTTCTTC CATRISGGSNEQFF
TRBJ1-5 NA NA TRBV12-3/TRBV12-4 TGTGCCAGCAGCCCGGCGGACAATCAGCCCCAGCATTTT CASSPADNQPQHF
TRBJ1-4 NA many TRBV20-1 TGCAGTGCTGCAGGAAAGACTAATGAAAAACTGTTTTTT CSAAGKTNEKLFF
TRBJ1-4 TRBD1 few TRBV5-1 TGCGCCAGCAGCGGGACAGGGGGTATCAGTGAAAAACTGTTTTTT CASSGTGGISEKLFF
TRBJ1-5 NA few TRBV21-1 TGTGCCAGCCGGATCCAGGACGATAGCAATCAGCCCCAGCATTTT CASRIQDDSNQPQHF
TRBJ2-2 TRBD1 few TRBV20-1 TGCAGTGCTAGAGCCGACAGGGTCGGGGAGCTGTTTTTT CSARADRVGELFF
TRBJ2-1 TRBD2 few TRBV24-1 TGTGCCACCAGTGACGCTAGCGGGAGGGACTATGAGCAGTTCTTC CATSDASGRDYEQFF
TRBJ2-3 TRBD1 few TRBV6-1 TGTGCCAGCAGCCCTAGACAGGGGGCCCTCACAGATACGCAGTATTTT CASSPRQGALTDTQYF
TRBJ2-3 TRBD2 NA TRBV4-2 TGTGCCAGCAGCCAAGAGACTAGCGGCCTCACAGATACGCAGTATTTT CASSQETSGLTDTQYF
TRBJ2-7 NA NA TRBV7-2 TGTGCCAGCAGCACATTCGGGACACCCAGCTCCTACGAGCAGTACTTC CASSTFGTPSSYEQYF
TRBJ2-2 NA many TRBV11-2 TGTGCCAGCAGCCACAGGGTCACCGGGGAGCTGTTTTTT CASSHRVTGELFF
TRBJ1-4 TRBD1 NA TRBV29-1 TGCAGCGTTTACTTCCGGACAGGGGGCGTAAGTGAAAAACTGTTTTTT CSVYFRTGGVSEKLFF
TRBJ2-3 TRBD2 few TRBV29-1 TGCAGCGTTCGGGTTACTAGCGGGAGAGACCCAGTCACAGATACGCAGTATTTT CSVRVTSGRDPVTDTQYF
TRBJ2-7 NA many TRBV18 TGTGCCAGCTCACCGGGCAGTTCCCACGAGCAGTACTTC CASSPGSSHEQYF
TRBJ1-2 NA NA TRBV2 TGTGCCAGCAAATCCCAGAGCCTTAACTATGGCTACACCTTC CASKSQSLNYGYTF
TRBJ2-5 NA NA TRBV2 TGTGCCAGCAATGCGGGGCAAGAGACCCAGTACTTC CASNAGQETQYF
TRBJ2-1 TRBD2 NA TRBV20-1 TGCAGTGCTAGGGGTAGCGGGGGCTCCTACAATGAGCAGTTCTTC CSARGSGGSYNEQFF
TRBJ2-1 TRBD2 NA TRBV7-2 TGTGCCAGCAGCTTAGCAGTAGCGGGGGGCCACGATGAGCAGTTCTTC CASSLAVAGGHDEQFF
TRBJ2-3 TRBD1 NA TRBV7-9 TGTGCCAGCAGCTTAACGACAGGGGGCACAGATACGCAGTATTTT CASSLTTGGTDTQYF
TRBJ2-5 TRBD2 NA TRBV25-1 TGTGCCAGCACCCCGGGAGGGGGAGAGACCCAGTACTTC CASTPGGGETQYF
TRBJ2-3 NA many TRBV4-3 TGCGCCAGCAGCCAAGAAGTCCCAGATACGCAGTATTTT CASSQEVPDTQYF
TRBJ2-3 NA few TRBV12-3/TRBV12-4 TGTGCCAGCAGCCCTAATAGATACACAGATACGCAGTATTTT CASSPNRYTDTQYF
TRBJ1-2 NA many TRBV6-5 TGTGCCACCCGCCGAAACTATGGCTACACCTTC CATRRNYGYTF